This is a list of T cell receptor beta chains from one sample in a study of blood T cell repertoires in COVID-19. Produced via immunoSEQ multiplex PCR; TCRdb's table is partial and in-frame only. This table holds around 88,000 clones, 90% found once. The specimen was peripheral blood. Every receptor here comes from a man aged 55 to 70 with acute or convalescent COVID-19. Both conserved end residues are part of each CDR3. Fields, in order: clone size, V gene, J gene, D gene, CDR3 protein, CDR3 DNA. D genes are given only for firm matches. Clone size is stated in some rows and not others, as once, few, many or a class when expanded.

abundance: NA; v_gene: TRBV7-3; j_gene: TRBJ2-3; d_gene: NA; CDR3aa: CASSSVGGPTDTQYF; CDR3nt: TGTGCCAGCAGCAGCGTCGGGGGGCCCACAGATACGCAGTATTTT
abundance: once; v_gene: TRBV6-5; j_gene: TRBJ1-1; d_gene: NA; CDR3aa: CASSYSSGHSRVGAFF; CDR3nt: TGTGCCAGCAGTTACTCGTCGGGACACTCGAGGGTGGGAGCTTTCTTT
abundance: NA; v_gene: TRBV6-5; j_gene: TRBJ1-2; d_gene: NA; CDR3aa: CASSYLQPGQTYGYTF; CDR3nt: TGTGCCAGCAGTTACCTTCAACCGGGACAAACCTATGGCTACACCTTC
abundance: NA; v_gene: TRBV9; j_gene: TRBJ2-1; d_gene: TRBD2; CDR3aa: CASSVFSGSSSFNEQFF; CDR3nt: TGTGCCAGCAGCGTCTTTAGCGGGAGTAGTTCCTTCAATGAGCAGTTCTTC
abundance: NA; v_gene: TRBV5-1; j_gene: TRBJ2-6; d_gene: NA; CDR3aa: CASKVAAGANVLTF; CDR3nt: TGCGCCAGCAAGGTCGCGGCTGGGGCCAACGTCCTGACTTTC
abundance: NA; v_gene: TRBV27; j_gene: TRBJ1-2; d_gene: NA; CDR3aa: CASSLRETYGYTF; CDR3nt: TGTGCCAGCAGTTTACGGGAGACATATGGCTACACCTTC
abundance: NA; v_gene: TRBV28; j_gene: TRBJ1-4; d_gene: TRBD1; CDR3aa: CASSRRQGVSFEKLFF; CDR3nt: TGTGCCAGCAGCAGACGACAGGGGGTATCCTTTGAAAAACTGTTTTTT
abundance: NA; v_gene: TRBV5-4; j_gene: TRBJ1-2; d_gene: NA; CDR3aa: CASSLQGGYGYTF; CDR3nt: TGTGCCAGCAGCTTGCAGGGAGGCTATGGCTACACCTTC
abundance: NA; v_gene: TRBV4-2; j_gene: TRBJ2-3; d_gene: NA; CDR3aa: CASSQRGLLSTDTQYF; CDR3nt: TGTGCCAGCAGCCAAAGGGGCTTACTGAGCACAGATACGCAGTATTTT
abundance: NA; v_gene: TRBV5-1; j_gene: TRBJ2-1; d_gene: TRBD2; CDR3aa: CASSLEAGGYKDEQFF; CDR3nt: TGCGCCAGCAGCTTGGAGGCGGGAGGGTATAAGGATGAGCAGTTCTTC
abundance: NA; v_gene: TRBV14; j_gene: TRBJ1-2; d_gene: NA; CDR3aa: CASSQGGLAELNYGYTF; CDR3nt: TGTGCCAGCAGCCAAGGAGGTCTTGCTGAATTGAACTATGGCTACACCTTC
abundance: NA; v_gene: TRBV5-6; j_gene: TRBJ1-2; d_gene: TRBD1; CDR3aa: CASSQLTSGQGGGYTF; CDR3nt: TGTGCCAGCAGCCAGCTTACTTCGGGACAGGGAGGCGGCTACACCTTC
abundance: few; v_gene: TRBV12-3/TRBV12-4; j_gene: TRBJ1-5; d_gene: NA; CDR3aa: CASSFGQVAQHF; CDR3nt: TGTGCCAGCAGTTTTGGACAAGTGGCCCAGCATTTT
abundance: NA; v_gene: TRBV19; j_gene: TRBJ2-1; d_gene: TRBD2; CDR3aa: CASSISGGSYNEQFF; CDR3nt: TGTGCCAGTAGTATAAGCGGGGGCTCCTACAATGAGCAGTTCTTC
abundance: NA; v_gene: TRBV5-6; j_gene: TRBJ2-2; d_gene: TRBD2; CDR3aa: CASSSGLAGGVTGELFF; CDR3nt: TGTGCCAGCAGCTCGGGACTAGCGGGAGGCGTCACCGGGGAGCTGTTTTTT
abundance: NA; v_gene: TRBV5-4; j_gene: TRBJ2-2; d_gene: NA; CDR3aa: CASSLGLSSANTGELFF; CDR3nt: TGTGCCAGCAGCTTGGGGTTGTCTAGCGCTAACACCGGGGAGCTGTTTTTT
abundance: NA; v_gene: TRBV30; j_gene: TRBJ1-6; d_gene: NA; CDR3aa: CAWSRSKGGSYNSPLHF; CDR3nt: TGTGCCTGGAGTAGGTCCAAAGGGGGCTCCTATAATTCACCCCTCCACTTT
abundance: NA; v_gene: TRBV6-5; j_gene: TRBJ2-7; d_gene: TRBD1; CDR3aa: CASSSRKGASYEQYF; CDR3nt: TGTGCCAGCAGTTCCCGAAAGGGGGCCTCCTACGAGCAGTACTTC
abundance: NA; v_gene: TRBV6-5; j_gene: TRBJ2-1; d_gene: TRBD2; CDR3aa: CASSYTNSGHNEQFF; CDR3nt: TGTGCCAGCAGTTACACTAATAGCGGGCACAATGAGCAGTTCTTC
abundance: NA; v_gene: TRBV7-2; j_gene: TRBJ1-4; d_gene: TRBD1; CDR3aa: CASSPNPGQTAEKLFF; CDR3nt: TGTGCCAGCAGCCCGAACCCGGGACAGACAGCTGAAAAACTGTTTTTT
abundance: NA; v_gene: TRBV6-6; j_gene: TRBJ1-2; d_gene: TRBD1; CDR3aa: CASSWTGVNYGYTF; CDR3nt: TGTGCCAGCAGTTGGACAGGGGTAAACTATGGCTACACCTTC
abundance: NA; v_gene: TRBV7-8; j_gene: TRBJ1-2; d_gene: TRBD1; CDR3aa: CASSPKQGWDYGYTF; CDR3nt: TGTGCCAGCAGCCCAAAACAGGGGTGGGACTATGGCTACACCTTC
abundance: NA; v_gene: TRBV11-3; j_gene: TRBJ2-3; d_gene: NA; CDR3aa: CASSFPPLGVRADTQYF; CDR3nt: TGTGCCAGCAGCTTTCCCCCTCTAGGTGTTCGGGCAGATACGCAGTATTTT
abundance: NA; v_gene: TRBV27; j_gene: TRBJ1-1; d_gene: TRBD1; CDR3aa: CASRTGTDMNTEAFF; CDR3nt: TGTGCCAGTCGTACCGGGACAGACATGAACACTGAAGCTTTCTTT
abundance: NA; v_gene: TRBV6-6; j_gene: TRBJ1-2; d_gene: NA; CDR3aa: CASSYGEGYGYTF; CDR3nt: TGTGCCAGCAGTTACGGAGAGGGCTATGGCTACACCTTC
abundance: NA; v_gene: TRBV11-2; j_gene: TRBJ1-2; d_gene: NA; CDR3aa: CASSLGAGVGYGYTF; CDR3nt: TGTGCCAGCAGCTTAGGAGCAGGGGTGGGCTATGGCTACACCTTC
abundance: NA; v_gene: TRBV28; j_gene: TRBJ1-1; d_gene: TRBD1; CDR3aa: CASSRSQGVRTEAFF; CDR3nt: TGTGCCAGCAGCCGTAGTCAGGGGGTAAGGACTGAAGCTTTCTTT
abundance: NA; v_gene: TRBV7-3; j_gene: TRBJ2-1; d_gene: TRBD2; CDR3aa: CASSLTLGLAGNEQFF; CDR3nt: TGTGCCAGCAGCTTAACTTTGGGACTAGCGGGAAATGAGCAGTTCTTC
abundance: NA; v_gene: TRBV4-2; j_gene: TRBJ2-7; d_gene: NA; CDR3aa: CASSPSGGEQYF; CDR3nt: TGTGCCAGCAGCCCCTCCGGGGGCGAGCAGTACTTC
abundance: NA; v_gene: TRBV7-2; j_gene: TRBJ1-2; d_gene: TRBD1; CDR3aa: CASSLTGDGYGYTF; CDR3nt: TGTGCCAGCAGCTTGACAGGGGATGGATATGGCTACACCTTC
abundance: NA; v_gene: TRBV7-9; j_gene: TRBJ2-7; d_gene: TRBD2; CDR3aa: CASRRGSSGSYEQYF; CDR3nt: TGTGCCAGCCGCCGCGGATCTAGCGGGAGCTACGAGCAGTACTTC
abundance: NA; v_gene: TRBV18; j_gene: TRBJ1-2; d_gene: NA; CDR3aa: CASSPSAGENSYTF; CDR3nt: TGTGCCAGCTCACCCTCAGCAGGGGAAAATAGCTACACCTTC
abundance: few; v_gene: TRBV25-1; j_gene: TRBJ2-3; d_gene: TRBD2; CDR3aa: CASSLGLSVAGADTQYF; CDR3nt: TGTGCCAGCAGTTTAGGATTGTCCGTAGCGGGAGCAGATACGCAGTATTTT
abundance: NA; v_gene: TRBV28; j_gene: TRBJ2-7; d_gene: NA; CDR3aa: CASSLLGAPYEQYF; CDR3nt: TGTGCCAGCAGTTTACTGGGAGCTCCCTACGAGCAGTACTTC
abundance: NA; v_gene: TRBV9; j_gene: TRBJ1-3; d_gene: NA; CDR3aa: CASSAGGAGASSGNTIYF; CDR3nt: TGTGCCAGCAGTGCCGGCGGGGCTGGGGCGAGCTCTGGAAACACCATATATTTT
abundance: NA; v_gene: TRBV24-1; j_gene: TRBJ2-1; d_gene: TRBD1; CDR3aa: CATSAGTGGLSSYNEQFF; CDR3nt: TGTGCCACCAGTGCCGGGACAGGGGGCCTAAGCTCCTACAATGAGCAGTTCTTC
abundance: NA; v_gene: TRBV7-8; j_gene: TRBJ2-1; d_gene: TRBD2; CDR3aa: CASTLESSGRGNEQFF; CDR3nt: TGTGCCAGCACCTTAGAGTCTAGCGGGAGAGGCAATGAGCAGTTCTTC
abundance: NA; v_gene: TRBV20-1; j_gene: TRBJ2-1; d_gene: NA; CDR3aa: CSARKRVEQFF; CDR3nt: TGCAGTGCTAGGAAGCGGGTCGAGCAGTTCTTC
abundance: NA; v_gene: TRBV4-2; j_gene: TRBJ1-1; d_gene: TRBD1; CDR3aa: CASSQKTGAHEPEAFF; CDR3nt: TGTGCCAGCAGCCAAAAGACAGGGGCCCATGAACCCGAAGCTTTCTTT
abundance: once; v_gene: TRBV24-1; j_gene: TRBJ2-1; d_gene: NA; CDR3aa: CATSDFGPPNNNEQFF; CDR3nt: TGTGCCACCAGTGATTTTGGGCCCCCAAACAACAATGAGCAGTTCTTC
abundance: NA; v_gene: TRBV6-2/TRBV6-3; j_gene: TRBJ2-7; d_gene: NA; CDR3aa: CASSYVLGGEQYF; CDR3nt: TGTGCCAGCAGTTACGTACTGGGAGGCGAGCAGTACTTC
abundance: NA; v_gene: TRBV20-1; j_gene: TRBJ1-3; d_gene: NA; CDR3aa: CSASLAHQYSGNTIYF; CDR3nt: TGCAGTGCTAGTTTGGCACATCAGTACTCTGGAAACACCATATATTTT
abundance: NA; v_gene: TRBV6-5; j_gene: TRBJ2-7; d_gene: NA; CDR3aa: CASSYSDSILNHEQYF; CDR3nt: TGTGCCAGCAGTTACTCGGACAGCATCCTAAACCACGAGCAGTACTTC
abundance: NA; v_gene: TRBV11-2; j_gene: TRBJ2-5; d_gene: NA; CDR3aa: CASSLDVLETQYF; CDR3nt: TGTGCCAGCAGCTTAGACGTTCTAGAGACCCAGTACTTC
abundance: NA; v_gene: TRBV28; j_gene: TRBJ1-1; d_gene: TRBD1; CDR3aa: CASSPGSGQPMNTEAFF; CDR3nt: TGTGCCAGCAGTCCCGGGTCGGGACAGCCCATGAACACTGAAGCTTTCTTT
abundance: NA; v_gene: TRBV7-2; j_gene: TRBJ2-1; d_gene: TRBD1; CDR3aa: CASSPGQGRNEQFF; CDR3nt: TGTGCCAGCAGCCCAGGACAGGGTCGGAATGAGCAGTTCTTC
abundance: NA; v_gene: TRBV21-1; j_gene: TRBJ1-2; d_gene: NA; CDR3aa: CASSKKVTGNYGYTF; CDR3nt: TGTGCCAGCAGCAAAAAAGTGACAGGGAACTATGGCTACACCTTC
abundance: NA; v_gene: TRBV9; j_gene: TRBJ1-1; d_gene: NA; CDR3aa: CASSGTVVSEAFF; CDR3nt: TGTGCCAGCAGCGGAACAGTGGTTTCTGAAGCTTTCTTT
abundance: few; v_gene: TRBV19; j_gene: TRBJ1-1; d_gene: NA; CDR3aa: CASSTGEGTEAFF; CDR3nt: TGTGCCAGTAGTACGGGGGAGGGCACTGAAGCTTTCTTT
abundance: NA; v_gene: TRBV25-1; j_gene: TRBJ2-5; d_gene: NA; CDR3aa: CASSAPGTGETQYF; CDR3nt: TGTGCCAGCAGTGCGCCCGGGACTGGTGAGACCCAGTACTTC
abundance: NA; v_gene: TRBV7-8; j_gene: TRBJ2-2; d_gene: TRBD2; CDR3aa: CASSLGAGGPDTGELFF; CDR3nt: TGTGCCAGCAGCTTAGGCGCGGGAGGGCCGGACACCGGGGAGCTGTTTTTT
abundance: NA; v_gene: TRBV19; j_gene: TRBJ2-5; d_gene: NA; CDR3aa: CASSRSGETQYF; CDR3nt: TGTGCCAGTAGCCGGAGTGGTGAGACCCAGTACTTC
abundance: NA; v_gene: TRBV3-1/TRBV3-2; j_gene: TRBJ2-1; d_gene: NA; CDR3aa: CASSPEDRPLGDEQFF; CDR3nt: TGTGCCAGCAGCCCCGAGGACAGACCTCTTGGGGATGAGCAGTTCTTC